These 10 T cell receptor beta chains share one sample of origin, sequenced in a study of shared clonotypes between healthy human individuals. The protocol was immunoSEQ multiplex PCR, while the TCRdb copy is restricted to in-frame clones and leaves out a portion. The table has approximately 1,500,000 clones, approximately 97% seen once. The specimen sequenced was naive CD4+ T cells sorted from blood. Specified subset: CD45RA+ positively selected. These receptors were taken from a man aged 25 to 40 in good health.

The rearrangement uses TRBV6-1 and TRBJ2-1, with TRBD2 identical over 13 bases. The V and J ends lost 7 bases and 4 bases, in that order; junction bases with no gene match: 4. The germline V gene encodes CDR1 MNHNS and CDR2 SASEGT. This CDR3 has 15 residues. CDR3 protein: CASIGLAGEYNEQFF. Here the CDR3 DNA reads TGTGCCAGCATTGGACTAGCGGGAGAATACAATGAGCAGTTCTTC.

The V call is TRBV27, the J call TRBJ2-1, with D uncertain. V was cut by 3 bases and J by 6 bases, with 15 bases left in between. The CDR3 length is 15 residues. Germline lookup yields CDR1 MNHEY and CDR2 SMNVEV (reference sequence). For the CDR3, the DNA is TGTGCCAGCAGTTTGTATCCCGGAACAACCAATGAGCAGTTCTTC. This sequence encodes CASSLYPGTTNEQFF.

The rearrangement links TRBV9 to TRBJ2-1; 8 bases are shared with TRBD1. The V gene's germline CDR1 is SGDLS and CDR2 YYNGEE. J lost 2 bases, V lost 0 bases, and 4 bases had no gene match. The CDR3 contains 16 residues. CDR3 sequence (DNA): TGTGCCAGCAGCGTAGGAGGGACAGGAACCTACAATGAGCAGTTCTTC. Protein: CASSVGGTGTYNEQFF.

The gene calls are TRBV28 and TRBJ1-5; 10 bases fit TRBD1. CDR3 length equals 16 residues. Germline V gene sequence: CDR1 MDHEN, CDR2 SYDVKM. Trimming cost V 6 bases and J 4 bases; bases outside gene matches: 9. The CDR3: CASSHRQGAGNQPQHF. For the CDR3, the DNA is TGTGCCAGCAGCCATAGACAGGGGGCAGGGAATCAGCCCCAGCATTTT.

Comments on this clone: Other DNA sequences in this specimen translate into the identical CDR3. The J gene is TRBJ2-3, the V gene TRBV11-2, with D possibly being TRBD2 (6 bases). This CDR3 has 15 residues. Trimming took 3 bases from V and 0 from J, leaving 10 bases between them. The germline V gene has CDR1 SGHAT and CDR2 FQNNGV. As DNA, the CDR3 is TGTGCCAGCAGCTTGGCGGGAACTAGCACAGATACGCAGTATTTT. This codes for CASSLAGTSTDTQYF.

The chain carries TRBV7-2 and TRBJ2-1; 7 nucleotides align to TRBD2. V was clipped by 5 bases and J by 2 bases; unmatched bases: 6. The CDR3 has 15 residues. The germline V gene has CDR1 SGHTA and CDR2 FQGNSA. CDR3 DNA sequence: TGTGCCAGCAGCGGGGGACTAAAAGCCTACAATGAGCAGTTCTTC. This encodes CASSGGLKAYNEQFF.

The table lists this clone with a count of one. The chain recombines TRBV4-2 with TRBJ2-5, with 8 bases identical to TRBD2. CDR1 is LGHNA, CDR2 YNFKEQ, per germline. After removal of 0 bases from V and 4 bases from J, the junction contained 7 bases not matched to a gene. This CDR3 is 16 amino acids long. The chain's CDR3 is CASSQEIAGSLETQYF. The CDR3 region has the DNA TGTGCCAGCAGCCAAGAGATAGCGGGATCGTTAGAGACCCAGTACTTC.

The CDR3 spells CASSRKDWGRDEQFF. Written as DNA, the CDR3 is TGCGCCAGCAGCAGAAAAGACTGGGGCCGGGATGAGCAGTTCTTC. The chain combines TRBV5-1 with TRBJ2-1, with D perhaps TRBD1 (5 bases). Trimming took off 4 bases at V and 8 bases at J, with 19 bases between the two ends. Germline V gene lookup returns CDR1 SGHRS and CDR2 YFSETQ. The CDR3 loop spans 15 amino acids. The full variable domain, with the rest looked up from reference TRBV5-1 and TRBJ2-1, is KAGVTQTPRYLIKTRGQQVTLSCSPISGHRSVSWYQQTPGQGLQFLFEYFSETQRNKGNFPGRFSGRQFSNSRSEMNVSTLELGDSALYLCASSRKDWGRDEQFFGPGTRLTVL.

The chain joins TRBV5-1 to TRBJ2-7, with 10 bases matching TRBD2. The CDR3 covers 14 residues. Germline lookup yields CDR1 SGHRS and CDR2 YFSETQ. The V and J ends lost 4 bases and 6 bases, in that order; junction bases with no gene match: 7. CDR3 DNA sequence: TGCGCCAGCAGCCTAGGGACTAGCGCGGGCGAGCAGTACTTC. Its translation is CASSLGTSAGEQYF.

The chain employs TRBV19 and TRBJ2-2, with D possibly called TRBD1 or TRBD2 (5 bases each). The CDR3 extends over 15 amino acids. With 6 bases removed from V and 6 bases from J, the gap between germline ends came to 17 bases. CDR1 is LNHDA and CDR2 is SQIVND in the germline V gene (reference sequence). Written as DNA, the CDR3 is TGTGCCAGTAGCCCCATACGAGGGGCGGCCGGGGAGCTGTTTTTT. Residues: CASSPIRGAAGELFF.